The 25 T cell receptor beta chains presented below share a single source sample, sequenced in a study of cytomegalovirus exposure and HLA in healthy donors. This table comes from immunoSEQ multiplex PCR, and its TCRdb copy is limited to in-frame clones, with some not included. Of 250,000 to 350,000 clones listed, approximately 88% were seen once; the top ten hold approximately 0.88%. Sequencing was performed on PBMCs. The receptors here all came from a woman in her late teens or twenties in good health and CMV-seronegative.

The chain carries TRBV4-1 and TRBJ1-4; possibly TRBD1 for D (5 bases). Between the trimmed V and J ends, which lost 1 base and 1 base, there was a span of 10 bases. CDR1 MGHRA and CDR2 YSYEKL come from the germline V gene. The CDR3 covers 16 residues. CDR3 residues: CASSQALQGTNEKLFF. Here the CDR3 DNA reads TGCGCCAGCAGCCAAGCACTGCAGGGAACTAATGAAAAACTGTTTTTT.

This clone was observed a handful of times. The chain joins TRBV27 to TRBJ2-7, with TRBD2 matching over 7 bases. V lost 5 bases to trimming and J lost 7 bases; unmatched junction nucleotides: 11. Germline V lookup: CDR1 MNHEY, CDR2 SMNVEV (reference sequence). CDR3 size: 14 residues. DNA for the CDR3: TGTGCCAGCAGTAGGCCGGGAGGCCGGGGGGAGCAGTACTTC. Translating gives CASSRPGGRGEQYF.

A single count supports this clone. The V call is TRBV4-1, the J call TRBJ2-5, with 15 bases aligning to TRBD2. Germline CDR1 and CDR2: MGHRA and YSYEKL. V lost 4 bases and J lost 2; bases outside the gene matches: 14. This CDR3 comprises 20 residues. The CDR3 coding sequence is TGCGCCAGCAGCCCAAGGACTAGCGGGAGGGAAATCGGGGCACAAGAGACCCAGTACTTC. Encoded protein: CASSPRTSGREIGAQETQYF.

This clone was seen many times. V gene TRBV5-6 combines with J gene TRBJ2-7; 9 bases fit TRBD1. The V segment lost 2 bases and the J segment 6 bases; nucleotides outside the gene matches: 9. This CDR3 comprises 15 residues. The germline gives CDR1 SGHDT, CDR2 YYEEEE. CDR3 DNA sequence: TGTGCCAGCAGCTTACGCCGGGACAGGGTAGGCGAGCAGTACTTC. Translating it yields CASSLRRDRVGEQYF.

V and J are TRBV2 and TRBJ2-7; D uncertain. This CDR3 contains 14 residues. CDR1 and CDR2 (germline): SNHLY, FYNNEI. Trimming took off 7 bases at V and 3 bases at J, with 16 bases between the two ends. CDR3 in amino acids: CASIPRAISYEQYF. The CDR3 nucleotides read TGTGCCAGCATCCCGCGCGCGATTAGCTACGAGCAGTACTTC. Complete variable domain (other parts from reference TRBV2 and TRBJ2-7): EPEVTQTPSHQVTQMGQEVILRCVPISNHLYFYWYRQILGQKVEFLVSFYNNEISEKSEIFDDQFSVERPDGSNFTLKIRSTKLEDSAMYFCASIPRAISYEQYFGPGTRLTVT.

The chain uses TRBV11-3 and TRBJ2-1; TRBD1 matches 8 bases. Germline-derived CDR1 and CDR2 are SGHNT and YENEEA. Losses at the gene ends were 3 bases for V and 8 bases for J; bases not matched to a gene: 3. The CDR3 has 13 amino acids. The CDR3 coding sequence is TGTGCCAGCAGCTTCCAGGGGGCGGATGAGCAGTTCTTC. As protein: CASSFQGADEQFF. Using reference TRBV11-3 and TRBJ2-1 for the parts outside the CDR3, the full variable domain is EAGVVQSPRYKIIEKKQPVAFWCNPISGHNTLYWYLQNLGQGPELLIRYENEEAVDDSQLPKDRFSAERLKGVDSTLKIQPAELGDSAVYLCASSFQGADEQFFGPGTRLTVL.

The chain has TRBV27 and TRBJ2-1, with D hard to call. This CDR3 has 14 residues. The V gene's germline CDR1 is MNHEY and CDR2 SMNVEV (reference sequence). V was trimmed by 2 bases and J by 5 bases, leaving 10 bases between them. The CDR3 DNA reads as TGTGCCAGCAGTTTACTAGGTCCTAACAATGAGCAGTTCTTC. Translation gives CASSLLGPNNEQFF.

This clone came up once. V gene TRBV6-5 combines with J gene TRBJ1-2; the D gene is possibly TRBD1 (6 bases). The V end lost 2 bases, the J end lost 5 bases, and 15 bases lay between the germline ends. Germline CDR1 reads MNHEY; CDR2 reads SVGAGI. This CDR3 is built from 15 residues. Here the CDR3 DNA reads TGTGCCAGCAGTTACGCGGGGGGCCCGGGGTATGGCTACACCTTC. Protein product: CASSYAGGPGYGYTF.

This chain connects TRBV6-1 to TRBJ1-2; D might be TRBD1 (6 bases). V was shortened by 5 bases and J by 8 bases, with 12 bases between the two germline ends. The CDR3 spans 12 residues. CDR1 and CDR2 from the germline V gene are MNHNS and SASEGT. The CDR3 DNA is TGTGCCAGCAGTCTGGCAGGGGAAGGCTACACCTTC. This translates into CASSLAGEGYTF.

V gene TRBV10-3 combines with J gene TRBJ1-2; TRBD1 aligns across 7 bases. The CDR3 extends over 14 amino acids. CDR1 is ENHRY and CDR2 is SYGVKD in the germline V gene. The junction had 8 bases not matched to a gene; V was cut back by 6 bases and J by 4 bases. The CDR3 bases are TGTGCCATCAGAGGGACAGTTGAAAGCTATGGCTACACCTTC. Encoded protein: CAIRGTVESYGYTF.

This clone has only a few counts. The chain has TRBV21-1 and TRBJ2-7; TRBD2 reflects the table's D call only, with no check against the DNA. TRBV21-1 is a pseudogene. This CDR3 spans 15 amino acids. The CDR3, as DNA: TGTGCCAGCAGCAAAGAGCGACTAGGCTCCCACGAGCAGTACTTC. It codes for CASSKERLGSHEQYF.

DNA for the CDR3: TGTGCCAGCAGCATCGCTAGTGAGCAGTTCTTC. Protein: CASSIASEQFF. V gene TRBV7-2 combines with J gene TRBJ2-1; D is undetermined. The germline gives CDR1 SGHTA, CDR2 FQGNSA. The V gene lost 5 bases and the J gene lost 9 bases, with 8 bases spanning the gap. This CDR3 is built from 11 residues.

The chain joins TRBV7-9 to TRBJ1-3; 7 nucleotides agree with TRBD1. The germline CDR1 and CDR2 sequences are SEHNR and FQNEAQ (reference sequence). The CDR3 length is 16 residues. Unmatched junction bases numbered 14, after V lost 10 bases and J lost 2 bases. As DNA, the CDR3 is TGTGCCACAGGATACCCGACAGGGCAAGCTGGAAACACCATATATTTT. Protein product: CATGYPTGQAGNTIYF.

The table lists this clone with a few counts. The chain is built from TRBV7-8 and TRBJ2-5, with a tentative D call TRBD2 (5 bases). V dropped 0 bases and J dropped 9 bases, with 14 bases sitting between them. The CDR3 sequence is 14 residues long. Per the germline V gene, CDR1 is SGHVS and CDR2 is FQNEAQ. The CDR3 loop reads CASSLARGPRSQYF. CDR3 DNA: TGTGCCAGCAGCTTAGCCCGAGGGCCCCGTTCCCAGTACTTC.

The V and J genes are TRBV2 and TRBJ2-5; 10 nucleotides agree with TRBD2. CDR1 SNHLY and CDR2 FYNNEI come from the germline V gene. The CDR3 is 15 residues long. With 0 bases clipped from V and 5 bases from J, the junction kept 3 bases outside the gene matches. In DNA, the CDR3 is TGTGCCAGCAGTGAAGCGGGGACTAGCGTGGAGACCCAGTACTTC. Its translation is CASSEAGTSVETQYF.

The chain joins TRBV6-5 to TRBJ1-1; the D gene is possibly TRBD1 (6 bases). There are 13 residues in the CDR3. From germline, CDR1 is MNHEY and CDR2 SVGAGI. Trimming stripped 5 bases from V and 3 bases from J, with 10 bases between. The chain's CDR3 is CASSSPGDTEAFF. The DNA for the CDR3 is TGTGCCAGCAGTAGCCCAGGGGACACTGAAGCTTTCTTT.

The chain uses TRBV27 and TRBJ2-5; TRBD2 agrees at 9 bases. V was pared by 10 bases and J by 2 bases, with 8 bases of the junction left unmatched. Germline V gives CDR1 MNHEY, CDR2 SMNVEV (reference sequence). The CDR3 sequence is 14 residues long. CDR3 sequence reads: CATGASGRQETQYF. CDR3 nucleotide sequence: TGTGCCACCGGGGCCAGCGGGAGGCAAGAGACCCAGTACTTC.

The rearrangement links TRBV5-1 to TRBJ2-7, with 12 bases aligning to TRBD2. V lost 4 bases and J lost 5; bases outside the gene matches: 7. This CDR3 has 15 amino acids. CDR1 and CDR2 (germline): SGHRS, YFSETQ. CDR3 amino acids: CASSLVTSGSNEQYF. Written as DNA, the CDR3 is TGCGCCAGCAGCCTAGTGACTAGCGGGAGTAACGAGCAGTACTTC.

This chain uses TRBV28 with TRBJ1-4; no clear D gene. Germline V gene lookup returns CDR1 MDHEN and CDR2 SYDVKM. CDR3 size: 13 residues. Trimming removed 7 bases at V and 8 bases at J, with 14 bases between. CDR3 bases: TGTGCCAGCATGGGCAGGATCGTAGAAAAACTGTTTTTT. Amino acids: CASMGRIVEKLFF.

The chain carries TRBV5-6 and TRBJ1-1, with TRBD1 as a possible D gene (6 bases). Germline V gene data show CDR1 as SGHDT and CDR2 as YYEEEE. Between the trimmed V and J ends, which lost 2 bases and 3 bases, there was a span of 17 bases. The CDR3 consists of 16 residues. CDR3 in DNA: TGTGCCAGCAGCTTTGGCTCTCAGGGGCGTCACACTGAAGCTTTCTTT. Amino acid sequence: CASSFGSQGRHTEAFF.

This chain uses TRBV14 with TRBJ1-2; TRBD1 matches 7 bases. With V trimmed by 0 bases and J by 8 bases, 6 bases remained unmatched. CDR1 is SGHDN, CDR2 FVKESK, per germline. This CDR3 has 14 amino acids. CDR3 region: CASSQEDRAGGYTF. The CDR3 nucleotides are TGTGCCAGCAGCCAAGAAGACAGGGCCGGCGGCTACACCTTC.

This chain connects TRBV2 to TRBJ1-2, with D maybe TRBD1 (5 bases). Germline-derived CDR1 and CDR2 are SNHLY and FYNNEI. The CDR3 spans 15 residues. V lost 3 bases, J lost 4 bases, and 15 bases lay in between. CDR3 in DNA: TGTGCCAGCAGTGAGCTCCGACAGAGCCTCTATGGCTACACCTTC. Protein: CASSELRQSLYGYTF.

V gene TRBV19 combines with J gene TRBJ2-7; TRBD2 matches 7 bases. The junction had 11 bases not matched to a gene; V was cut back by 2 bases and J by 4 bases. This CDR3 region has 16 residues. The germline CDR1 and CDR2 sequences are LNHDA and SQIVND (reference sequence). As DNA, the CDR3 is TGTGCCAGTAGTATAAGTCCGGCTAGCGGAGGTTACGAGCAGTACTTC. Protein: CASSISPASGGYEQYF.

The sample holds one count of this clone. The CDR3 coding sequence is TGTGCCAGCAGCTTATATCCGCGGGCGTCCTACGAGCAGTACTTC. Translated: CASSLYPRASYEQYF. The V gene is TRBV7-2, the J gene TRBJ2-7, with D possibly being TRBD2 (5 bases). V gave up 2 bases and J gave up 1 base, with 12 bases separating them. CDR1 SGHTA and CDR2 FQGNSA come from the germline V gene. The length of the CDR3 is 15 residues.

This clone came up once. The CDR3 nucleotides are TGTGCCAGCAGCCAGGTCCCGGGACAATCTGAAGCTTTCTTT. Translated, it gives CASSQVPGQSEAFF. This chain uses TRBV14 with TRBJ1-1; weak D call: TRBD1 (6 bases). The V end was cut by 3 bases, the J end by 6 bases, with 14 bases between. Germline loops: CDR1 SGHDN, CDR2 FVKESK. CDR3 size: 14 residues. Variable domain in full (rest from reference TRBV14 and TRBJ1-1): EAGVTQFPSHSVIEKGQTVTLRCDPISGHDNLYWYRRVMGKEIKFLLHFVKESKQDESGMPNNRFLAERTGGTYSTLKVQPAELEDSGVYFCASSQVPGQSEAFFGQGTRLTVV.